These T cell receptor beta chains were read from a single sample in a study of OX40 agonist ivuxolimab in advanced cancers. Sequencing was performed with immunoSEQ multiplex PCR; in TCRdb, only in-frame clones are kept and a portion is missing. This sample has around 40,000 clones, with roughly 83% found just once. This sample comprised CD4+ or CD8+ T cells sorted from blood, obtained in a trial of the OX40 agonist ivuxolimab. The receptors derive from an adult with an advanced solid tumor such as melanoma, head and neck, liver or kidney cancer. Both conserved end residues are part of each CDR3. The order of the fields is clone size, D gene, J gene, V gene, CDR3 DNA, CDR3 protein. A D gene is named only where the DNA matches it firmly. A row's size may be missing; if present it is once, few, many or a size class.

-	-	TRBJ2-3	TRBV19	TGTGCCAGTAGTATCCGACCGGCAGATACGCAGTATTTT	CASSIRPADTQYF
-	-	TRBJ1-1	TRBV12-5	TGTGCTAGTGGTTTGAGCAGGGATACTGAAGCTTTCTTT	CASGLSRDTEAFF
-	-	TRBJ2-2	TRBV7-7	TGTGCTAGCAGCTTAAATCTGGGGGCTGGGGAGCTGTTTTTT	CASSLNLGAGELFF
few	-	TRBJ1-4	TRBV9	TGTGCCAGCAGCGCCCCATTAGGGACTGAGAATGAAAAACTGTTTTTT	CASSAPLGTENEKLFF
-	TRBD2	TRBJ2-2	TRBV28	TGTGCCAGCAGTTTATCCCTACTAGCGGGAGCTTTGGAGGGGCTGTTTTTT	CASSLSLLAGALEGLFF
once	TRBD1	TRBJ2-1	TRBV28	TGTGCCAGCAGTGCACCCTCCGGGACAGGGGGGATCAATGAGCAGTTCTTC	CASSAPSGTGGINEQFF
few	TRBD2	TRBJ2-1	TRBV27	TGTGCCAGCAGTTCACCCGGGACTAGCGGAATTCTTCTTTGGAATGAGCAGTTCTTC	CASSSPGTSGILLWNEQFF
-	TRBD2	TRBJ2-1	TRBV29-1	TGCAGCGTTCCAATATACCGGGACAGGGGACTAGCGGGAGTGGCCAATGAGCAGTTCTTC	CSVPIYRDRGLAGVANEQFF
-	-	TRBJ1-2	TRBV6-1	TGTGCCGGAGGGGTTTTTAACTATGGCTACACCTTC	CAGGVFNYGYTF
-	-	TRBJ2-1	TRBV27	TGTGCCAGCAGTTTATCACTTGGACCTCCGAGGAATGAGCAGTTCTTC	CASSLSLGPPRNEQFF
-	-	TRBJ2-7	TRBV5-6	TGTGCCAGCAGCTTTCTAACAGGAGAGCAGTACTTC	CASSFLTGEQYF
few	-	TRBJ2-7	TRBV5-6	TGTGCCAGCAGCTCGATAACTGGACAGTACGAGCAGTACTTC	CASSSITGQYEQYF
-	-	TRBJ2-2	TRBV25-1	TGTGCCAGCAGTGAATTTGACGACAGATCGAACACCGGGGAGCTGTTTTTT	CASSEFDDRSNTGELFF
-	TRBD1	TRBJ1-5	TRBV6-1	TGTGCCAGCAGGACGGGGGAGGGGGCAAGTCAGCCCCAGCATTTT	CASRTGEGASQPQHF
-	-	TRBJ2-1	TRBV6-5	TGTGCCAGCAAGAAAGGGTCTAGCTCCTACAATGAGCAGTTCTTC	CASKKGSSSYNEQFF
once	-	TRBJ2-1	TRBV5-6	TGTGCCAGCAGCTTCGGACCGGAGCTTAATGAGCAGTTCTTC	CASSFGPELNEQFF
once	-	TRBJ2-3	TRBV9	TGTGCCAGCAGCGTAGGAGGGGTATCCACAGATACGCAGTATTTT	CASSVGGVSTDTQYF
-	-	TRBJ2-7	TRBV5-4	TGTGCCAGCAGCCCGGGTGAACCGCCCTACGAGCAGTACTTC	CASSPGEPPYEQYF
-	-	TRBJ2-7	TRBV27	TGTGCCACCCGGTCAGGGTACGAGCAGTACTTC	CATRSGYEQYF
-	-	TRBJ2-7	TRBV27	TGTGCCACAGCCACAGGGCCGATCTCCTACGAGCAGTACTTC	CATATGPISYEQYF